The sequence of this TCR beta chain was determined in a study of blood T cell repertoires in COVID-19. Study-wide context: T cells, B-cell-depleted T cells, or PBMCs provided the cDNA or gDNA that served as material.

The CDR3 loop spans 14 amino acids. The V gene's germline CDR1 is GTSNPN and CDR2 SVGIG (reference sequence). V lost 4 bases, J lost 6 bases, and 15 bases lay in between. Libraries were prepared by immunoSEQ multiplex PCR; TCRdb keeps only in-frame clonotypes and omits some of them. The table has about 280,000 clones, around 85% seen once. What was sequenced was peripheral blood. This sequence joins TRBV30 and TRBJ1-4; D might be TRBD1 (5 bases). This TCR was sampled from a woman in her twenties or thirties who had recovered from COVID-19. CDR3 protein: CAWNSGTGDEKLFF. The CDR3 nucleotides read TGTGCCTGGAATTCCGGGACGGGAGATGAAAAACTGTTTTTT.